Listed below are T cell receptor beta chains from one sample, sequenced in a study of OX40 agonist ivuxolimab in advanced cancers. Using immunoSEQ multiplex PCR, the repertoire was profiled, and TCRdb retains in-frame clones only, with some absent. This table holds 65,000 to 85,000 clones, more than 80% found once. The sequences come from CD4+ or CD8+ T cells sorted from blood, collected in a trial of the OX40 agonist ivuxolimab. All receptors come from an adult with an advanced solid tumor such as melanoma, head and neck, liver or kidney cancer. CDR3s leave out the opening cysteine and the closing phenylalanine or tryptophan.

TRBV6-6,ASSYSQGRYEQY
TRBV30,AWSAGQHSGNTIY
TRBV30,AWSVGDGYT
TRBV4-1,ASSQQGTDTQY
TRBV5-1,ASSSTSGRGNTIY
TRBV5-4,ASSLKTERETQY
TRBV4-3,ASSQDAGGGGNTIY
TRBV7-2,ASSFRGVSYNEQF
TRBV4-3,ASSQDYRNTEAF
TRBV5-8,ASSLYLAGTDTQY
TRBV28,ASRLPGQLSYEQY
TRBV5-4,ASSLASRVFSGELF
TRBV5-1,ASTVRGPGGEQF
TRBV5-1,ASTPGGGSYNEQF
TRBV20-1,SARWQETQY
TRBV28,ASSTTLPVPH
TRBV6-1,ASSQAFYEQY
TRBV10-3,AISLSGASSTDTQY
TRBV28,ASSLLQGPTYGYT
TRBV30,AWRTSGGKNIQY
TRBV6-5,ASSYSSSGGRYEQY
TRBV7-8,ASTPDRGNYGYT
TRBV30,AWSKLAGGTSTDTQY
TRBV27,ASSLLGCL
TRBV5-1,ASSLEGVAGELF
TRBV9,ASSVREGAEAF
TRBV5-5,ASSFESGRDNSPLH
TRBV6-5,ASSNSQGGYT
TRBV5-1,ASSGGTGGYQETQY
TRBV5-1,ASSLGGTGTGYEKLF
TRBV20-1,SASWETQY
TRBV9,ASSGRVGTEAF
TRBV5-1,ASSFVLAGASNEQF
TRBV2,ASSDRGTPGEKLF
TRBV19,ASTGAGYGYT
TRBV11-2,ASSPHPTPRNEKLF
TRBV18,ASSPLTGHAAGEAF
TRBV29-1,SVGRQANTEAF
TRBV15,ATSGQAYYNEQF
TRBV28,ASSFGFTYNEQF